This entry features one T cell receptor beta chain sequence. What it binds is not known. Here immunoSEQ multiplex PCR was the method, and the copy in TCRdb shows in-frame clones only, minus some. This sample has approximately 82,000 clones; approximately 92% occur once, and the top ten carry around 1.1%. The data stem from a study of graft-versus-host responses after intestinal transplantation. Study summary: Recipients underwent multivisceral, liver-intestinal, or isolated intestinal transplants. Each patient got anti-thymocyte globulin induction, then tacrolimus and steroids for approximately three years.

Study-level findings and limits: GvH clones appeared in recipient marrow, some first in ileum or blood. Declining HvG levels early post-transplant were linked to peak circulating GvH clone levels.

Trimming removed 8 bases from V and 3 bases from J; junction bases left unmatched: 0. The CDR3 consists of 13 residues. Per the germline V gene, CDR1 is MNHEY and CDR2 is SVGAGI. This clonotype was sampled from a human donor who was the organ donor for an intestinal transplant. Here the sequenced sample was unstimulated CD8+ T cells sorted from spleen or lymph node cells, taken before transplant. The chain carries TRBV6-5 and TRBJ2-1; 11 positions match TRBD2. CDR3 in DNA: TGTGCCAGCGGGACTAGCGGCTACAATGAGCAGTTCTTC. This gives the protein CASGTSGYNEQFF.